This TCR beta chain was identified during a study of beta chain features in type 1 diabetes. Study-wide results and limits: People with Type 1 diabetes carried modestly yet significantly shorter TCRB CDR3s in all four CD4+ subsets.

This clone was seen at least ten times. Its antigen is still unknown. The CDR3 length is 14 residues. Germline values: CDR1 PRHDT, CDR2 FYEKMQ (reference sequence). Trimming stripped 2 bases from V and 6 bases from J, with 12 bases between. The study reverse transcribed the entire isolated RNA, so it sequenced expressed TCRB transcripts. Clones were read by immunoSEQ multiplex PCR, and TCRdb kept only the in-frame ones, dropping some. There are a few hundred thousand clones in the sample; around a tenth occur only once, and about 0.6% lies in the top ten. The sequence was obtained from a man aged 30 to 39 with type 1 diabetes. The V call is TRBV13, the J call TRBJ2-3; the D gene is possibly TRBD2 (5 bases). The specimen was central memory CD4+ T cells from blood. CDR3 sequence reads: CASSLSGIVDTQYF. The CDR3 coding sequence is TGTGCCAGCAGCTTATCGGGGATTGTGGATACGCAGTATTTT. Based on the CDR3 plus reference TRBV13 and TRBJ2-3, the full variable domain is AAGVIQSPRHLIKEKRETATLKCYPIPRHDTVYWYQQGPGQDPQFLISFYEKMQSDKGSIPDRFSAQQFSDYHSELNMSSLELGDSALYFCASSLSGIVDTQYFGPGTRLTVL.